The sample holds one count of the clone carrying this T cell receptor (beta chain). Its antigen remains unidentified. This sample is part of a study of cytomegalovirus exposure and HLA in healthy donors. Study results and limitations: The listing of roughly 160 TCR beta chains classed them as cytomegalovirus-associated.

PCR primers comprised 60 Vbeta and 13 Jbeta primers. As processed by the authors: A later analysis counted 65 million to 80 million unique TCR beta chains, some 10 million shared. Only in-frame clones appear in the TCRdb table, and some are missing; sequencing was by immunoSEQ multiplex PCR. V, J and clone size are those of that table, while D and trimming were read from the DNA. Among about 140,000 clones listed, 61% were seen once. The germline V gene encodes CDR1 MNHGY and CDR2 SVAAGI. This CDR3 has 16 amino acids. Trimming cost V 4 bases and J 5 bases; bases outside gene matches: 12. The chain joins TRBV6-9 to TRBJ2-5; TRBD2 agrees at 8 bases. Sequenced material: PBMCs. The source of this sequence is a male donor in good health and CMV-seronegative. CDR3 nucleotide sequence: TGTGCCAGCAGTTTTTTGAGCGGGGGATGTCCGGAGACCCAGTACTTC. Its translation is CASSFLSGGCPETQYF.